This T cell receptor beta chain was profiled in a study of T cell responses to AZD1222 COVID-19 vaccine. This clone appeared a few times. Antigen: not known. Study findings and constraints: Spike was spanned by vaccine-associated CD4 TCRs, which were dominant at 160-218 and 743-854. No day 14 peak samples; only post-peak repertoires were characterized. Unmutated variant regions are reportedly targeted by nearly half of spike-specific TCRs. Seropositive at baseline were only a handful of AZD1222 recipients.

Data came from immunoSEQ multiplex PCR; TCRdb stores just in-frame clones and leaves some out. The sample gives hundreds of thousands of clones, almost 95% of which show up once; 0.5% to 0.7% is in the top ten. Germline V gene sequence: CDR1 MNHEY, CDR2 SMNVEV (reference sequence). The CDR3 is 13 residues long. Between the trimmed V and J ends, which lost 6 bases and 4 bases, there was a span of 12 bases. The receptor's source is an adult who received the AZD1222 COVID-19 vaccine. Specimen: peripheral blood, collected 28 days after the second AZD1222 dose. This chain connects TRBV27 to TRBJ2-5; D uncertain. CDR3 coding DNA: TGTGCCAGCAGCTTTAGCTTCGCAGAGACCCAGTACTTC. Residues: CASSFSFAETQYF.